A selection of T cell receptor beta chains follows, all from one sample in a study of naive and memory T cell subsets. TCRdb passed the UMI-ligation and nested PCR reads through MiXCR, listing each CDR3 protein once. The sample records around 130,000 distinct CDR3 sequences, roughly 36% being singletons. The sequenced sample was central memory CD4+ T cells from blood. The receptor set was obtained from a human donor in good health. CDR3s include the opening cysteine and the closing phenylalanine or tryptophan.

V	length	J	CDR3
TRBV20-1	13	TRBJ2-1	CSAWDQRSNEQFF
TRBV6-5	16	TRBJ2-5	CASSYSTLAGVETQYF
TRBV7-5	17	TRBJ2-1	CISVPEHPLARDNEQFF
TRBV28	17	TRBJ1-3	CASSYPTPGQGRNTIYF
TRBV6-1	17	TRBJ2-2	CASSEGGARWYTGELFF
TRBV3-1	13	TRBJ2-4	CASSQEDKDIQYF
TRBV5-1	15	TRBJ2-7	CASSYLGGQGGEQYF
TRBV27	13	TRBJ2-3	CASRPYREDTQYF
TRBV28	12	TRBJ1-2	CASRGGANGYTF
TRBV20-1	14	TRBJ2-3	CSARGRGWADTQYF
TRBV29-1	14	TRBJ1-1	CSVAFISMNTEAFF
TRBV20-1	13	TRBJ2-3	CSARDGGPDTQYF
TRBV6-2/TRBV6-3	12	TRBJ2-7	CASSGTTYEQYF
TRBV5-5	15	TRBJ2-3	CASSFLAGASDTQYF
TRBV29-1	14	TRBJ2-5	CSVGGGQGYETQYF
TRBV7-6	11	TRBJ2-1	CASSTRTPQFF
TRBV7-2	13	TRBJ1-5	CASSRDRNQPQHF
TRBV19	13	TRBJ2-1	CASSIVTVAPQFF
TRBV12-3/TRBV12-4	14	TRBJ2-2	CASRVALNTGELFF
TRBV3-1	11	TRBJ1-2	CASSQNGGYTF
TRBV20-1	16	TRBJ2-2	CSALMTSGRTTGELFF
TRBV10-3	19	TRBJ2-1	CAISEPGLAGGPNYNEQFF
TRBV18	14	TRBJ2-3	CASSWTSPTDTQYF
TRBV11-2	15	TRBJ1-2	CASSPREGGRYGYTF
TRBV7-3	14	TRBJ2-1	CASSLQRAGNEQFF
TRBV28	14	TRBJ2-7	CASSFQTAPYEQYF
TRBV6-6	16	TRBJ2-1	CASSRTSGRAGNEQFF
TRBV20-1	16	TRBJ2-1	CSAVRPGGRSGNEQFF
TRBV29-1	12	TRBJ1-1	CSVDGVNTEAFF
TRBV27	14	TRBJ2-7	CASLMRQGAYEQYF
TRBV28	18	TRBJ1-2	CASSSLSLRDRAKYGYTF
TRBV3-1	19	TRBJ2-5	CASSRRIGASGRAGETQYF
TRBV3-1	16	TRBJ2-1	CASSRLGQGAGNEQFF
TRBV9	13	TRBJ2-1	CASSSSPRSPGFF
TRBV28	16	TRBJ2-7	CASIPTVGQGVYEQYF
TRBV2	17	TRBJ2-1	CASSEAASGVGHNEQFF
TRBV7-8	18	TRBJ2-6	CASSPVQGTGSGANVLTF
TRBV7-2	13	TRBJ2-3	CASSSSYTDTQYF
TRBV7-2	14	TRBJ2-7	CASRPTSGAYEQYF
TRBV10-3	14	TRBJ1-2	CAISHEQGAFGYTF
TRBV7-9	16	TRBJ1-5	CASSRFGQGSNQPQHF
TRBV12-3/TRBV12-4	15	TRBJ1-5	CASSFRQASNQPQHF
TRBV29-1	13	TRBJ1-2	CSVGNGDRAGYTF